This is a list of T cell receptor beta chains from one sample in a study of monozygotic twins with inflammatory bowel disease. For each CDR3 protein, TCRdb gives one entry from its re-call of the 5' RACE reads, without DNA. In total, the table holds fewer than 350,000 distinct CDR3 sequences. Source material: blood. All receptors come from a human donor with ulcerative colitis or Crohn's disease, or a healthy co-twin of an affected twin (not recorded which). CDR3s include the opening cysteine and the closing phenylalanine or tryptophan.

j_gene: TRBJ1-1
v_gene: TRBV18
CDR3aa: CASSPLNREGEAFF

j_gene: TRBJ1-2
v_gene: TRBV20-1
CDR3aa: CSARDLHFGYTF

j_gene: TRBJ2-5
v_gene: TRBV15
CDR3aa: CATSRERVQETQYF

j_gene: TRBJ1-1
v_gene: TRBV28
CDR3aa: CASRVEGRGDTEAFF

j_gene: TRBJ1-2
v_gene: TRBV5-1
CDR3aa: CASSISGGTGVYGYTF

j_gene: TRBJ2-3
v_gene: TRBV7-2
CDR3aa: CASSLSTGQGRTDTQYF

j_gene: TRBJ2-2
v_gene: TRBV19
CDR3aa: CASSIHQGWNTGELFF

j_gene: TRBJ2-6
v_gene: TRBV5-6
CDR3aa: CASSLEISGANVLTF

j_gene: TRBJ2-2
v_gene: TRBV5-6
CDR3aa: CASSLGPGVYRDTGELFF

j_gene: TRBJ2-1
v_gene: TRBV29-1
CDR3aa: CSSQRERASPYNEQFF

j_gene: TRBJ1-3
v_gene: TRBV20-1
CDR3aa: CSARGRTAAFSGNTIYF

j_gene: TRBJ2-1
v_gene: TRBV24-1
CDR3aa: CATDRLGEQFF

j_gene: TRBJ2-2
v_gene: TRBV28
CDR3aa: CASSFHGITNTGELFF

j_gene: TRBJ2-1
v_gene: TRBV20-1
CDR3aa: CSASASAGSYNEQFF

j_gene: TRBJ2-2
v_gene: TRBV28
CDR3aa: CASSLGTPNTGELFF

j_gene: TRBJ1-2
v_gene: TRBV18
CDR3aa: CASSPTTTGPHGYTF

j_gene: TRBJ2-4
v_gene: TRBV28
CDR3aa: CATRSPNMQYF

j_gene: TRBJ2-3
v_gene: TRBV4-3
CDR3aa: CASSQEFSTDTQYF

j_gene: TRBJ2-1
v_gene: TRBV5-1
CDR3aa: CASSFSLAGGSYNEQFF

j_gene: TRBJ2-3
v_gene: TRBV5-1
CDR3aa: CASSLVDRTDTQYF

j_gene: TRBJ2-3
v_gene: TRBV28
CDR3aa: CATLHGDRGTDTQYF

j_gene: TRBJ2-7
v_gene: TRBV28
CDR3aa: CASSSTGRDEQYF

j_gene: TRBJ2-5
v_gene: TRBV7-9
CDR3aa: CASSRLSTGNGRETQYF

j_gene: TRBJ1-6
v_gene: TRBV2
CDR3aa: CASGFGGSYNSPLHF

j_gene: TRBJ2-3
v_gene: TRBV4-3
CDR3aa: CASSQDLTVGATTDTQYF

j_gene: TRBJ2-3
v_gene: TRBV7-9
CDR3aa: CASSWVAEPSTDTQYF